A single sample is the source of the 5 T cell receptor beta chains below, sequenced in a study of blood T cell repertoires in COVID-19. The repertoire was sequenced with immunoSEQ multiplex PCR; TCRdb's copy has only in-frame clones and lacks some. The sample records tens of thousands of clones, around 80% being singletons. Sequencing was carried out using peripheral blood. These receptors were collected from a human donor in a cohort sampled during active COVID-19.

This clone was picked up one time. The V call is TRBV19, the J call TRBJ2-5, with 8 nucleotides matching TRBD2. V shed 9 bases, J shed 1 base, and the junction held 4 bases outside the gene matches. The CDR3 has 13 amino acids. Germline CDR1 reads LNHDA; CDR2 reads SQIVND (reference sequence). In nucleotides, the CDR3 is TGTGCCAGCGCTACTAGCGGCCAAGAGACCCAGTACTTC. This codes for CASATSGQETQYF. The full variable domain, its missing parts supplied by reference TRBV19 and TRBJ2-5, is DGGITQSPKYLFRKEGQNVTLSCEQNLNHDAMYWYRQDPGQGLRLIYYSQIVNDFQKGDIAEGYSVSREKKESFPLTVTSAQKNPTAFYLCASATSGQETQYFGPGTRLLVL.

This clone was counted only a few times. The chain carries TRBV7-3 and TRBJ2-1; D possibly corresponds to TRBD1 (6 bases). Germline V gene lookup returns CDR1 SGHTA and CDR2 FQGTGA. CDR3 length equals 15 residues. V was clipped by 5 bases and J by 2 bases, with 13 bases between them. CDR3 residues: CASSPRTAAYNEQFF. CDR3 bases: TGTGCCAGCAGCCCCCGGACAGCCGCCTACAATGAGCAGTTCTTC.

V usage is TRBV6-5 and J usage is TRBJ1-2; 9 bases match TRBD1. The CDR3 is made up of 13 amino acids. The germline V gene has CDR1 MNHEY and CDR2 SVGAGI. V trimming: 8 bases; J trimming: 4 bases; junction bases outside the gene matches: 5. The CDR3 DNA follows: TGTGCCAGCGCTCCGGGACAGGGCTATGGCTACACCTTC. This gives the protein CASAPGQGYGYTF.

This chain links TRBV10-3 with TRBJ2-5, with D possibly matching TRBD2 (5 bases). CDR1 ENHRY and CDR2 SYGVKD come from the germline V gene. This CDR3 is 12 amino acids long. V lost 4 bases and J lost 5, with 8 bases in between. CDR3 protein: CAISVSGETQYF. In DNA, the CDR3 is TGTGCCATCAGTGTATCGGGGGAGACCCAGTACTTC.

This sequence joins TRBV6-5 and TRBJ2-7; D unresolved. This CDR3 contains 13 residues. Germline CDR1 and CDR2: MNHEY and SVGAGI. V gave up 3 bases and J gave up 0 bases, with 6 bases separating them. This CDR3 is CASSYWSSYEQYF. CDR3 coding DNA: TGTGCCAGCAGTTATTGGAGCTCCTACGAGCAGTACTTC.